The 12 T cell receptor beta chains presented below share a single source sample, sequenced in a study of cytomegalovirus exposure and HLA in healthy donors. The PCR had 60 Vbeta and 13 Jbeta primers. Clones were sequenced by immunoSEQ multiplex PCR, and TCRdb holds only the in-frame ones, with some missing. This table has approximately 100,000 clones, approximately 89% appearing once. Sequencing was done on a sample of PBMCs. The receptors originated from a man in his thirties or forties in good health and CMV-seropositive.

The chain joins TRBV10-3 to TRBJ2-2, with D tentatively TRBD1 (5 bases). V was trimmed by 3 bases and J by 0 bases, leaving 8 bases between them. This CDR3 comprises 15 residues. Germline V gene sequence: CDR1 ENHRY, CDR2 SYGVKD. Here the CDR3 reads CAISEAGSNTGELFF. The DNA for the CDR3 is TGTGCCATCAGTGAAGCAGGGTCGAACACCGGGGAGCTGTTTTTT.

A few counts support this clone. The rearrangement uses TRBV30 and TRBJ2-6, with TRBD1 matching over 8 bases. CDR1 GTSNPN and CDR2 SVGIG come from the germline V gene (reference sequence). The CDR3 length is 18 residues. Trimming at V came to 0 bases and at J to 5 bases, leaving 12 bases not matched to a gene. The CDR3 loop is CAWSVQGESRLWANVLTF. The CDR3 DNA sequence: TGTGCCTGGAGTGTACAGGGGGAGAGCAGGTTATGGGCCAACGTCCTGACTTTC. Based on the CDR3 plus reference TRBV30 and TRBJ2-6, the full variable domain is SQTIHQWPATLVQPVGSPLSLECTVEGTSNPNLYWYRQAAGRGLQLLFYSVGIGQISSEVPQNLSASRPQDRQFILSSKKLLLSDSGFYLCAWSVQGESRLWANVLTFGAGSRLTVL.

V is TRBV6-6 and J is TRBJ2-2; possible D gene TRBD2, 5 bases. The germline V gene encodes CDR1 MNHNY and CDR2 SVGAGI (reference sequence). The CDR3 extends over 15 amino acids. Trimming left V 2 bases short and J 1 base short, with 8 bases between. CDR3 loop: CASSYVRGNTGELFF. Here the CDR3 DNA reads TGTGCCAGCAGTTACGTTCGGGGGAACACCGGGGAGCTGTTTTTT.

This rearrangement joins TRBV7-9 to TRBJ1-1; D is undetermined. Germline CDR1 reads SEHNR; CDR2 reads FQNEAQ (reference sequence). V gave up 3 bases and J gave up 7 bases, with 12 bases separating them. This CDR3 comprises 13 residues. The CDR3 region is CASSFPSELEAFF. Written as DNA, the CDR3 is TGTGCCAGCAGCTTTCCATCGGAGCTTGAAGCTTTCTTT. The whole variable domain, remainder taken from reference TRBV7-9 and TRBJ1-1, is DTGVSQNPRHKITKRGQNVTFRCDPISEHNRLYWYRQTLGQGPEFLTYFQNEAQLEKSRLLSDRFSAERPKGSFSTLEIQRTEQGDSAMYLCASSFPSELEAFFGQGTRLTVV.

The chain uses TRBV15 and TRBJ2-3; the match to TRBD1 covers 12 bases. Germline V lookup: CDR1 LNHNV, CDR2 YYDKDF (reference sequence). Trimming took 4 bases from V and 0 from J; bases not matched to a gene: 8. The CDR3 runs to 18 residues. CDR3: CATSKRPGQGASTDTQYF. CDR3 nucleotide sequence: TGTGCCACCAGCAAACGACCGGGACAGGGGGCTAGCACAGATACGCAGTATTTT.

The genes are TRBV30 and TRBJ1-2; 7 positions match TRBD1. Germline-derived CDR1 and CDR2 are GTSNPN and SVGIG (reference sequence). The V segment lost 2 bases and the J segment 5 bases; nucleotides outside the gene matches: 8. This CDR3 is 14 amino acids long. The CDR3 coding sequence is TGTGCCTGGAGTACCCAGGGGGTAGGGTATGGCTACACCTTC. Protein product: CAWSTQGVGYGYTF.

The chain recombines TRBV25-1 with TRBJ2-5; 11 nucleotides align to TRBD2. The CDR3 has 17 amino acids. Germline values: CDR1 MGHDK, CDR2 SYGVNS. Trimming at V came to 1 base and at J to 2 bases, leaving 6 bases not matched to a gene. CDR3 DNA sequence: TGTGCCAGCAGTGAATTGGGTAGCGGGAGGGATCAAGAGACCCAGTACTTC. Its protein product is CASSELGSGRDQETQYF.

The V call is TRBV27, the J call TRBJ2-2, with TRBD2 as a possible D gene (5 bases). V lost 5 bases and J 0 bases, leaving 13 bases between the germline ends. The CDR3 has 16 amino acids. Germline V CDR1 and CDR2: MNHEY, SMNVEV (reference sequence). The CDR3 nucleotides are TGTGCCAGCAGTCCAGCCGGACTTCCGAACACCGGGGAGCTGTTTTTT. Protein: CASSPAGLPNTGELFF.

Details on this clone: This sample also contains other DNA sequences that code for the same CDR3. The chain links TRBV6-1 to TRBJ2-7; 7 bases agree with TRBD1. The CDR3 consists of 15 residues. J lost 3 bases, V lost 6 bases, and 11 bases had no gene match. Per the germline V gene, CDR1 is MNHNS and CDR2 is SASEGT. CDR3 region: CASRLRDSVSYEQYF. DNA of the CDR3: TGTGCCAGCAGACTCCGGGACAGTGTAAGCTACGAGCAGTACTTC.

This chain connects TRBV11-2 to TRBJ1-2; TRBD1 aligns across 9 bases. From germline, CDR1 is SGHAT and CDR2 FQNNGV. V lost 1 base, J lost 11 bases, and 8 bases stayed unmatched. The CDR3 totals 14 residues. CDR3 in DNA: TGTGCCAGCAGCTTAGTGACAGGGGGAAAGCAATACACCTTC. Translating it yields CASSLVTGGKQYTF.

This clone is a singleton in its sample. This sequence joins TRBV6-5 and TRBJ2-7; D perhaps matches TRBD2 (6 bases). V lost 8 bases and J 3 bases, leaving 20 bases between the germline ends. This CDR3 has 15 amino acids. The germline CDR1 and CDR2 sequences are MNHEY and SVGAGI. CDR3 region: CASRYVAGTSYEQYF. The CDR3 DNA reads TGTGCCAGCCGCTACGTGGCGGGGACCAGCTACGAGCAGTACTTC.

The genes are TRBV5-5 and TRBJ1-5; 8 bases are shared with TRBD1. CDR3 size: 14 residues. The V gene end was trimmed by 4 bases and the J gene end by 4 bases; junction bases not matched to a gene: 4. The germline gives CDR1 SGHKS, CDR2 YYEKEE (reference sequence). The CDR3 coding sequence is TGTGCCAGCAGCCCGGACAGGGTAAATCAGCCCCAGCATTTT. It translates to CASSPDRVNQPQHF.